This record covers a single T cell receptor (beta chain). Its antigen is not identified. Vbeta (60) and Jbeta (13) primers were used in the PCR. The data were produced by immunoSEQ multiplex PCR, yet TCRdb's version contains in-frame clones alone and is incomplete. This sample has approximately 150,000 clones, with over 65% found just once. This entry is derived from a study of cytomegalovirus exposure and HLA in healthy donors. Study-level points and caveats: The study labeled approximately 150 TCR beta chains cytomegalovirus-associated. The later analysis indicated that the majority of CMV-associated TCR beta chains appeared HLA-restricted.

This TCR derives from a man younger than 35 in good health and CMV-seropositive. The specimen was PBMCs.

In DNA form, the CDR3 reads TGTGCCAGCAGCGTACGCCCCGGGACAGGGAACTATGGCTACACCTTC. This gives the protein CASSVRPGTGNYGYTF. The V call is TRBV7-9, the J call TRBJ1-2; the match to TRBD1 covers 9 bases. V was clipped by 5 bases and J by 2 bases; unmatched bases: 9. CDR1 and CDR2 (germline): SEHNR, FQNEAQ (reference sequence). CDR3 length: 16 residues.